The present TCR beta chain was sequenced within a study of shared clonotypes between healthy human individuals. CD45RO-negative CD8 cells positively selected for CCR7 made up the naive population, which excluded terminally differentiated effector memory CD45RA+ cells. Note on this clone: Its antigen is unknown. This same CDR3 is encoded by further DNA sequences in the sample.

Points from the study as a whole: Non-shared clonotypes had lower generation probabilities than clonotypes shared by all four sorted-subset donors. Naive CD4 clonotypes were shared across several donors at roughly 5%. Although depth was large, rarefaction showed that sequencing of the sorted subsets was incomplete.

Germline V gene lookup returns CDR1 MDHEN and CDR2 SYDVKM. V dropped 3 bases and J dropped 2; count of bases not matched to a gene: 4. The CDR3 is made up of 15 amino acids. TCRdb's copy holds only in-frame clones and misses some; the assay was immunoSEQ multiplex PCR. The data show 560,000 or so clones, approximately 96% seen once. This receptor was taken from a woman in her 30s in good health. The chain is built from TRBV28 and TRBJ2-7; 10 nucleotides align to TRBD2. Material: naive CD8+ T cells sorted from blood. The CDR3 DNA reads as TGTGCCAGCAGTTTGGGCCTAGCGGGAGCCTACGAGCAGTACTTC. It yields the protein CASSLGLAGAYEQYF.